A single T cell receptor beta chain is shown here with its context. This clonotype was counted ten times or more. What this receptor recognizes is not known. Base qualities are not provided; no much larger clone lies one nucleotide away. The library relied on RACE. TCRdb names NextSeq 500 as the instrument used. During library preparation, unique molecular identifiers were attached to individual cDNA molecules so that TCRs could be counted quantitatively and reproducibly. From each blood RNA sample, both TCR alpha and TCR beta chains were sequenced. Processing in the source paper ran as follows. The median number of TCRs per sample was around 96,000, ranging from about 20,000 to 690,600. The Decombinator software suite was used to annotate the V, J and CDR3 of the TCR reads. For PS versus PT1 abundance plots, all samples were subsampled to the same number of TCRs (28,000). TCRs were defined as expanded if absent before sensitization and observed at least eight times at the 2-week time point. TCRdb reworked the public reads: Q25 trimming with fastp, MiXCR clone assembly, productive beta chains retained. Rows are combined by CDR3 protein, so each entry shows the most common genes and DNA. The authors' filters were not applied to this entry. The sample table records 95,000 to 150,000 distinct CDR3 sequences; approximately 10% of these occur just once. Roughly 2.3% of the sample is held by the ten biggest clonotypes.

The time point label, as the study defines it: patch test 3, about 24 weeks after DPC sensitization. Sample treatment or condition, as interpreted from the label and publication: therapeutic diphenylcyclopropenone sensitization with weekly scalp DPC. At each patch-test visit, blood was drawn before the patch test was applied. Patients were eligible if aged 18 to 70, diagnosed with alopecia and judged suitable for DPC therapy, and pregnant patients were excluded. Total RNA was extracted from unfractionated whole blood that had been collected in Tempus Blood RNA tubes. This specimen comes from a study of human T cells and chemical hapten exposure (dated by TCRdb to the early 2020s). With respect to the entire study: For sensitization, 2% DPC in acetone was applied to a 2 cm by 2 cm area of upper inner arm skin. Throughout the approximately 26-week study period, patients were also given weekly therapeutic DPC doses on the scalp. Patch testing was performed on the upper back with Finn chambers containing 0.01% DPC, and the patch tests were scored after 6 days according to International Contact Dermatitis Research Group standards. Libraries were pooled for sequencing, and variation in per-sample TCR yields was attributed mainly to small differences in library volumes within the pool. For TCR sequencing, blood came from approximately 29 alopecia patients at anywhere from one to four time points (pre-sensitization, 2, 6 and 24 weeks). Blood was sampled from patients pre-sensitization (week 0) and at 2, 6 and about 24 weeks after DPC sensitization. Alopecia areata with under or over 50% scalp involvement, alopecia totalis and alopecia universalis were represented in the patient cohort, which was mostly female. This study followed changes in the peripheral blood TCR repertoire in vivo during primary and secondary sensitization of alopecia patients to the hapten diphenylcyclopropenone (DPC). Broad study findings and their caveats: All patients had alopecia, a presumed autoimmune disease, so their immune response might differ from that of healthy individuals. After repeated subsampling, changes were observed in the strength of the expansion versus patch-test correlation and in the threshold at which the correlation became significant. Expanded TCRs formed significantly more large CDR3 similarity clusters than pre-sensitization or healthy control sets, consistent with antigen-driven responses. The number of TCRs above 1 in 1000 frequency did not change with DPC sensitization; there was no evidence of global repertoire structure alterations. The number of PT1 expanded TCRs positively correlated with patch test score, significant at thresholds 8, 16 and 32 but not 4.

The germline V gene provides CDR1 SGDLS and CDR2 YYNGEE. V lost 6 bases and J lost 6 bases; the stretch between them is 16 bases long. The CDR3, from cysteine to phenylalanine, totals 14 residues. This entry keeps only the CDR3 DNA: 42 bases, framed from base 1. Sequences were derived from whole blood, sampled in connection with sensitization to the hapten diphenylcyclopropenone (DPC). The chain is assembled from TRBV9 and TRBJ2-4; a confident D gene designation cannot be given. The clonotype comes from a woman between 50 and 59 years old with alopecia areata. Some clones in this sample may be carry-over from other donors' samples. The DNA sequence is TGTGCCAGCACTTCTGCCCTAGATCCAAACATTCAGTACTTC. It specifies CASTSALDPNIQYF.